A selection of T cell receptor beta chains follows, all from one sample in a study of shared clonotypes between healthy human individuals. Some clones are missing from TCRdb's copy, which holds only in-frame ones; the method was immunoSEQ multiplex PCR. The sample yields hundreds of thousands of clones, about 92% seen once. The sequencing input was naive CD8+ T cells sorted from blood. The receptors stem from a man aged 30 to 39 in good health. Each CDR3 is given with its conserved first and last residue. Each record gives: J gene, clone size, D gene, V gene, CDR3 DNA, CDR3 protein. The D gene is left open where the match is weak. Expanded clones get a size class; other rows say once, few or many, or leave the size out.

J: TRBJ2-3; size: NA; D: NA; V: TRBV5-4; DNA: TGTGCCAGCAGCTTGGTGGGGACAGATACGCAGTATTTT; CDR3: CASSLVGTDTQYF
J: TRBJ2-7; size: NA; D: TRBD1; V: TRBV5-1; DNA: TGCGCCAGCAGCTACCCGGGACAGACCTACGAGCAGTACTTC; CDR3: CASSYPGQTYEQYF
J: TRBJ1-5; size: NA; D: NA; V: TRBV27; DNA: TGTGCCAGCAGTTCAGGGATCGTCGGTCAGCCCCAGCATTTT; CDR3: CASSSGIVGQPQHF
J: TRBJ2-7; size: NA; D: NA; V: TRBV19; DNA: TGTGCCAGTAGTATTTTCCTTCACGACGAGCAGTACTTC; CDR3: CASSIFLHDEQYF
J: TRBJ2-7; size: few; D: NA; V: TRBV27; DNA: TGTGCCAGCAGTTTATCAGAGAACTCCTACGAGCAGTACTTC; CDR3: CASSLSENSYEQYF
J: TRBJ2-1; size: NA; D: TRBD2; V: TRBV7-6; DNA: TGTGCCAGCAGCCCACGAGCGGGAGAGAGGTACAATGAGCAGTTCTTC; CDR3: CASSPRAGERYNEQFF
J: TRBJ1-2; size: few; D: TRBD1; V: TRBV27; DNA: TGTGCCAGCAGTCCAGGGACAGGAACTTACTATGGCTACACCTTC; CDR3: CASSPGTGTYYGYTF
J: TRBJ1-5; size: once; D: TRBD1; V: TRBV5-8; DNA: TGTGCCAGCAGCCAAGGACAGGGATCACAGCCCCAGCATTTT; CDR3: CASSQGQGSQPQHF
J: TRBJ2-7; size: once; D: NA; V: TRBV13; DNA: TGTGCCAGCAGCTTAGAGAACAGGGACTACGAGCAGTACTTC; CDR3: CASSLENRDYEQYF
J: TRBJ2-7; size: NA; D: TRBD1; V: TRBV28; DNA: TGTGCCAGCAGTTTACCCGGGACAGGGGCCGGCGAGCAGTACTTC; CDR3: CASSLPGTGAGEQYF
J: TRBJ2-3; size: NA; D: TRBD2; V: TRBV9; DNA: TGTGCCAGCAGTCCCTCCCTCCGTATTGGCGGGAGTGTCGCAGATACGCAGTATTTT; CDR3: CASSPSLRIGGSVADTQYF
J: TRBJ2-7; size: once; D: NA; V: TRBV7-9; DNA: TGTGCCAGCAGCGGAGCTGGCCTCAAGTACTTC; CDR3: CASSGAGLKYF
J: TRBJ2-2; size: NA; D: NA; V: TRBV25-1; DNA: TGTGCCAGCAATCCCCCCGGGGAGCTGTTTTTT; CDR3: CASNPPGELFF
J: TRBJ2-1; size: NA; D: TRBD2; V: TRBV19; DNA: TGTGCCAGTACGGGGACTAGCGGGAGTGGTGAGCAGTTCTTC; CDR3: CASTGTSGSGEQFF
J: TRBJ2-1; size: NA; D: NA; V: TRBV27; DNA: TGTGCCAGCTCCGGGATTAGCTCCTACAATGAGCAGTTCTTC; CDR3: CASSGISSYNEQFF
J: TRBJ2-7; size: NA; D: TRBD2; V: TRBV6-5; DNA: TGTGCCAGCAGATCCGAAGCGGGAGTCTGGGGCGAGCAGTACTTC; CDR3: CASRSEAGVWGEQYF
J: TRBJ1-2; size: NA; D: NA; V: TRBV27; DNA: TGTGCCAGCAGTGAGTCGGGGTCCTATGGCTACACCTTC; CDR3: CASSESGSYGYTF
J: TRBJ1-5; size: NA; D: TRBD1; V: TRBV5-1; DNA: TGCGCCAGCAGCCCCGGGGAGACAGGGATGGATCAGCCCCAGCATTTT; CDR3: CASSPGETGMDQPQHF
J: TRBJ2-5; size: NA; D: NA; V: TRBV5-6; DNA: TGTGCCAGCAGCTCGAAGAAACAGGGTTTTCTAGAGACCCAGTACTTC; CDR3: CASSSKKQGFLETQYF
J: TRBJ1-4; size: NA; D: NA; V: TRBV11-1; DNA: TGTGCCAGCAGCTTATCACCAGTTAATGAAAAACTGTTTTTT; CDR3: CASSLSPVNEKLFF
J: TRBJ2-3; size: NA; D: NA; V: TRBV10-1; DNA: TGCGCCAGCAGTGATGGGCGTACCTCAGATACGCAGTATTTT; CDR3: CASSDGRTSDTQYF
J: TRBJ2-2; size: NA; D: TRBD2; V: TRBV14; DNA: TGTGCCAGCAGCCATGAGAGCGGGAGGCCCGGGGAGCTGTTTTTT; CDR3: CASSHESGRPGELFF
J: TRBJ2-1; size: NA; D: NA; V: TRBV12-5; DNA: TGTGCTAGTGGTTTGTTGGTGGGGGAGCAGTTCTTC; CDR3: CASGLLVGEQFF
J: TRBJ2-7; size: NA; D: NA; V: TRBV9; DNA: TGTGCCAGCAGCCCCGCATCAGGGGACTTTCCCTACGAGCAGTACTTC; CDR3: CASSPASGDFPYEQYF
J: TRBJ2-3; size: NA; D: NA; V: TRBV5-5; DNA: TGTGCCAGCAGCCTCTTGAAGGAAGCAGATACGCAGTATTTT; CDR3: CASSLLKEADTQYF